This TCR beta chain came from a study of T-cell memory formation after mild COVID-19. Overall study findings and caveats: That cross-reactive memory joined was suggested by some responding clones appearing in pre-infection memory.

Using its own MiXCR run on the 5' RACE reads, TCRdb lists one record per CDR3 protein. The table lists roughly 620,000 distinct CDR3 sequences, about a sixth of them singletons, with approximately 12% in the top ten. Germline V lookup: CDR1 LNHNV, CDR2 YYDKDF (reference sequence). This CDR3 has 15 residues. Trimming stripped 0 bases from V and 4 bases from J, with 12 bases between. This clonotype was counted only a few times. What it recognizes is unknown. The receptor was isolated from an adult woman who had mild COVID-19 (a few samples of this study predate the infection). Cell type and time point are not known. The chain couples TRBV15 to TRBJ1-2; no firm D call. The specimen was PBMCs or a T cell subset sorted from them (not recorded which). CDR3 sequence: CATSRDLSQTYGYTF. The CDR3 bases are TGTGCCACCAGCAGAGATCTGAGTCAGACCTATGGCTACACCTTC. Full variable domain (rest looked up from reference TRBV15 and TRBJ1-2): DAMVIQNPRYQVTQFGKPVTLSCSQTLNHNVMYWYQQKSSQAPKLLFHYYDKDFNNEADTPDNFQSRRPNTSFCFLDIRSPGLGDTAMYLCATSRDLSQTYGYTFGSGTRLTVV.